This T cell receptor beta chain was captured by sequencing in a study of cytomegalovirus exposure and HLA in healthy donors. It was with 60 Vbeta and 13 Jbeta primers that the PCR ran. Generated by immunoSEQ multiplex PCR, the TCRdb table keeps only in-frame clones and is missing some. The data hold 110,000 or so clones, with 76% observed a single time. CDR3 length: 14 amino acids. Deletions cut 0 bases from V and 0 bases from J, with 6 bases between. CDR1 is LNHNV, CDR2 YYDKDF, per germline (reference sequence). Healthy donors of bone marrow made up the group. This sequence was found in a woman in her fifties or sixties in good health and CMV-seropositive. The V and J genes are TRBV15 and TRBJ2-7; a possible D gene is TRBD2 (5 bases). Sequencing used PBMCs. CDR3 DNA: TGTGCCACCAGCAGAGACGGGGACTCCTACGAGCAGTACTTC. The encoded protein is CATSRDGDSYEQYF.